The T cell receptor beta chain described here comes from a study of blood T cell repertoires in COVID-19. Trimming left V 0 bases short and J 5 bases short, with 13 bases between. The CDR3 contains 15 residues. Germline loops: CDR1 LGHDT, CDR2 YNNKEL (reference sequence). The method was immunoSEQ multiplex PCR; TCRdb's version includes in-frame clones alone and lacks a portion of them. The data contain 220,000 or so clones, 82% of them singletons. The sequenced sample consisted of PBMCs or T cells enriched from blood (not recorded which). The rearrangement joins TRBV3-1 (or the pseudogene TRBV3-2) to TRBJ1-1; D not certain. The TCR sequence derives from a woman aged 60-75 years who had recovered from COVID-19. For the CDR3, the DNA is TGTGCCAGCAGCCAAGATCTTCGGGGAGAAACTGAAGCTTTCTTT. Protein product: CASSQDLRGETEAFF.